This T cell receptor beta chain derives from a study of blood T cell repertoires in COVID-19. Only in-frame clones appear in the TCRdb table, and some are missing; sequencing was by immunoSEQ multiplex PCR. The sample records over 60,000 clones, more than 90% being singletons. The length of the CDR3 is 16 residues. The V end was cut by 1 base, the J end by 4 bases, with 17 bases between. Germline lookup yields CDR1 MGHRA and CDR2 YSYEKL. The chain couples TRBV4-1 to TRBJ2-7, with D perhaps TRBD1 (7 bases). The TCR was taken from a man aged 55 to 70 with acute or convalescent COVID-19. Source material: peripheral blood. Here the CDR3 DNA reads TGCGCCAGCAGCCAAGCAGGGCAGGGGGGACTTTACGAGCAGTACTTC. It specifies CASSQAGQGGLYEQYF.